This T cell receptor (beta chain) stems from a study of OX40 agonist ivuxolimab in advanced cancers. On the study more broadly: Patients received ivuxolimab, an agonistic anti-OX40 (CD134) antibody. One hepatocellular carcinoma and two cutaneous melanoma patients partially responded.

Profiled with immunoSEQ multiplex PCR; TCRdb holds only in-frame clones, not every one. The profile shows fewer than 45,000 clones, just under 90% of them singletons. About this clone itself: Antigen: not known.

The CDR3 consists of 15 residues. The V end lost 1 base, the J end lost 2 bases, and 12 bases lay between the germline ends. Germline V gives CDR1 MNHNS, CDR2 SASEGT. Findings and caveats of the study: In the 0.1 to 3.0 mg/kg range, CD4+ and CD8+ blood T cells had expanded clonally by week 6. The study found that CD8+ T cells averaged more expanded clones than CD4+.

The V call is TRBV6-1, the J call TRBJ2-7; D gene ambiguous. This clonotype was obtained from an adult with an advanced solid tumor such as melanoma, head and neck, liver or kidney cancer. Sequences were derived from CD4+ or CD8+ T cells sorted from blood, sampled in a trial of the OX40 agonist ivuxolimab. The CDR3 nucleotides are TGTGCCAGCAGTGAAGGTCTTGGCAGTACCTACGAGCAGTACTTC. This sequence encodes CASSEGLGSTYEQYF.